The 32 T cell receptor beta chains listed next were all sequenced from one sample in a study of cytomegalovirus exposure and HLA in healthy donors. Researchers ran the PCR with 60 Vbeta and 13 Jbeta primers. Clones were read by immunoSEQ multiplex PCR, and TCRdb kept only the in-frame ones, dropping some. Seen here are hundreds of thousands of clones, 70% to 85% observed once, and the top ten hold 0.55% to 0.7%. The sample taken for sequencing was PBMCs. Receptors originate from a woman aged 40 to 55 in good health and CMV-seronegative.

This clone was detected only once. The chain carries TRBV4-3 and TRBJ2-5; 7 positions agree with TRBD1. The DNA end favors TRBJ2-7, so the J call may be wrong. The CDR3 consists of 17 residues. Per germline, CDR1 LGHNA and CDR2 YSLEER. In nucleotides, the CDR3 is TGCGCCAGCAGCCAAGATCGAGGGACAGTTGACACGGACGAGCAGTACTTC. Translated: CASSQDRGTVDTDEQYF.

The chain combines TRBV30 with TRBJ1-5; perhaps TRBD1 as D (5 bases). This CDR3 is built from 15 residues. Germline loops: CDR1 GTSNPN, CDR2 SVGIG (reference sequence). V lost 2 bases and J 1 base, leaving 12 bases between the germline ends. The DNA of the CDR3 is TGTGCCTGGAGTACTGCTCAGGGAAGCAATCAGCCCCAGCATTTT. It translates to CAWSTAQGSNQPQHF. The complete variable domain, with remaining parts taken from reference TRBV30 and TRBJ1-5, reads SQTIHQWPATLVQPVGSPLSLECTVEGTSNPNLYWYRQAAGRGLQLLFYSVGIGQISSEVPQNLSASRPQDRQFILSSKKLLLSDSGFYLCAWSTAQGSNQPQHFGDGTRLSIL.

V and J are TRBV18 and TRBJ2-5; 11 positions match TRBD2. The germline V gene has CDR1 KGHSH and CDR2 LQKENI. Germline trimming cut 1 base from V and 0 bases from J; bases unmatched to any gene: 7. This CDR3 spans 18 amino acids. The DNA of the CDR3 is TGTGCCAGCTCACCACTACAACTAGCGGGGGCTTACCAAGAGACCCAGTACTTC. It encodes CASSPLQLAGAYQETQYF.

The chain has TRBV30 and TRBJ2-2; a weak D match, TRBD2 (5 bases). V lost 4 bases, J lost 3 bases, and 9 bases lay in between. The CDR3 has 13 residues. Germline CDR1 is GTSNPN and CDR2 is SVGIG (reference sequence). CDR3 loop: CAWTVDYTGELFF. CDR3 DNA sequence: TGTGCCTGGACAGTGGACTACACCGGGGAGCTGTTTTTT.

This CDR3 reads CASSLDGVSNQPQHF. In nucleotides, the CDR3 is TGTGCCAGCAGCTTAGACGGGGTTAGCAATCAGCCCCAGCATTTT. The rearrangement links TRBV11-2 to TRBJ1-5; D is unclear. Per germline, CDR1 SGHAT and CDR2 FQNNGV. Trimming removed 0 bases at V and 0 bases at J, with 6 bases between. The CDR3 sequence is 15 residues long.

The V call is TRBV30, the J call TRBJ1-6, with 7 nucleotides matching TRBD1. V shed 8 bases and J 8 bases; nucleotides not matched to a gene: 9. The germline V gene has CDR1 GTSNPN and CDR2 SVGIG (reference sequence). The CDR3 contains 13 residues. The chain's CDR3 is CALGGQTDSPLHF. The DNA of the CDR3 is TGTGCCCTCGGGGGACAGACAGATTCACCCCTCCACTTT.

This clone was recorded only once. The chain carries TRBV28 and TRBJ1-5, with D tentatively TRBD1 (6 bases). CDR3 length: 13 residues. Germline-derived CDR1 and CDR2 are MDHEN and SYDVKM. Trimming stripped 8 bases from V and 4 bases from J, with 12 bases between. CDR3 loop: CASGGRRNQPQHF. The CDR3 coding sequence is TGTGCCAGCGGGGGCAGGAGAAATCAGCCCCAGCATTTT.

The rearrangement uses TRBV7-9 and TRBJ2-7; the D gene is possibly TRBD1 (5 bases). The CDR3 runs 13 residues. Per germline, CDR1 SEHNR and CDR2 FQNEAQ (reference sequence). The V gene lost 6 bases and the J gene lost 3 bases, with 12 bases spanning the gap. DNA for the CDR3: TGTGCCAGCAGTTTAAGACAGAGCTACGAGCAGTACTTC. Protein: CASSLRQSYEQYF.

The chain recombines TRBV29-1 with TRBJ2-3; 12 bases are shared with TRBD2. Germline trimming cut 8 bases from V and 3 bases from J; bases unmatched to any gene: 9. The V gene's germline CDR1 is SQVTM and CDR2 ANQGSEA. This CDR3 has 15 residues. CDR3 protein: CSFRGLAGTTDTQYF. The CDR3 nucleotides are TGCAGCTTCCGAGGACTAGCGGGGACGACAGATACGCAGTATTTT.

The chain couples TRBV5-1 to TRBJ2-5, with TRBD2 matching 14 bases. V shed 2 bases and J 3 bases; nucleotides not matched to a gene: 6. CDR1 and CDR2 from the germline V gene are SGHRS and YFSETQ. The CDR3 is made up of 17 amino acids. The CDR3 is CASSFGLAGGVEETQYF. The CDR3 DNA sequence: TGCGCCAGCAGCTTTGGACTAGCGGGGGGTGTCGAAGAGACCCAGTACTTC.

V and J are TRBV2 and TRBJ1-2; unclear D gene. The germline V gene encodes CDR1 SNHLY and CDR2 FYNNEI. With 10 bases removed from V and 0 bases from J, the gap between germline ends came to 15 bases. This CDR3 has 14 residues. CDR3 DNA sequence: TGTGCCACCCTTCTCCCGGGGACTAACTATGGCTACACCTTC. This codes for CATLLPGTNYGYTF.

The chain has TRBV4-1 and TRBJ2-1; D is unresolved. The germline gives CDR1 MGHRA, CDR2 YSYEKL. The V and J ends lost 0 bases and 0 bases respectively, with 9 bases between them. This CDR3 spans 16 amino acids. CDR3 DNA: TGCGCCAGCAGCCAAGATCGGGTCATCTCCTACAATGAGCAGTTCTTC. Its translation is CASSQDRVISYNEQFF.

Only one count was recorded for this clone. This chain joins TRBV5-1 and TRBJ1-3; 9 bases map to TRBD1. CDR1 and CDR2 from the germline V gene are SGHRS and YFSETQ. V dropped 0 bases and J dropped 7; count of bases not matched to a gene: 8. This CDR3 comprises 16 residues. The CDR3 DNA sequence: TGCGCCAGCAGCTTGGACCGGACAGGGGTAGGGAACACCATATATTTT. Translation: CASSLDRTGVGNTIYF.

The chain has TRBV5-4 and TRBJ2-5, with TRBD2 matching over 9 bases. CDR1 is SGHNT, CDR2 YYREEE, per germline (reference sequence). The CDR3 contains 13 residues. J was trimmed by 11 bases and V by 2 bases; bases with no gene match: 7. CDR3 sequence: CASSFSGGGEQYF. DNA of the CDR3: TGTGCCAGCAGCTTTAGCGGGGGTGGGGAGCAGTACTTC.

V usage is TRBV11-2 and J usage is TRBJ2-6, with D possibly matching TRBD1 (6 bases). The CDR3 runs to 17 residues. Germline CDR1 is SGHAT and CDR2 is FQNNGV. V shed 5 bases and J shed 1 base, with 15 bases lying between them. The CDR3 sequence: CASSQYNRASGANVLTF. CDR3 nucleotides: TGTGCCAGCAGCCAATACAACAGGGCGTCTGGGGCCAACGTCCTGACTTTC.

The gene calls are TRBV5-1 and TRBJ2-2; TRBD1 aligns across 7 bases. The CDR3 extends over 15 amino acids. Germline CDR1 SGHRS, CDR2 YFSETQ. Losses at the gene ends were 5 bases for V and 1 base for J; bases not matched to a gene: 5. The chain's CDR3 is CASSRDRMNTGELFF. The DNA of the CDR3 is TGCGCCAGCAGTCGGGACAGAATGAACACCGGGGAGCTGTTTTTT.

The CDR3 coding sequence is TGTGCCACCCGCAGACAGGGCGACACTGAAGCTTTCTTT. It yields the protein CATRRQGDTEAFF. The chain employs TRBV14 and TRBJ1-1, with 7 bases lining up with TRBD1. Germline CDR1 SGHDN, CDR2 FVKESK. V shed 10 bases, J shed 3 bases, and the junction held 8 bases outside the gene matches. This CDR3 region has 13 residues.

Turning to this clone: Germline and junction disagree at one end, which may indicate a read error. This sample also contains other DNA sequences that code for the same CDR3. The V and J genes are TRBV13 and TRBJ2-7, with D perhaps TRBD1 (5 bases). Germline V lookup: CDR1 PRHDT, CDR2 FYEKMQ (reference sequence). The CDR3 consists of 16 residues. CDR3: CASSLGVGHAADEQYF. CDR3 in DNA: TGCGCCAGCAGCTTAGGAGTGGGGCACGCCGCTGACGAGCAGTACTTC.

CDR3 coding DNA: TGTGCCAGCAGTTACTTAGAATTCTCTGGGGCCAACGTCCTGACTTTC. Amino acids: CASSYLEFSGANVLTF. This chain connects TRBV6-5 to TRBJ2-6; no definite D call. The CDR3 has 16 amino acids. Germline assignment: CDR1 MNHEY and CDR2 SVGAGI. The ends were cut back, 1 base at V and 0 bases at J, with 7 bases in the middle.

V is TRBV7-2 and J is TRBJ1-4; 7 nucleotides agree with TRBD1. Germline values: CDR1 SGHTA, CDR2 FQGNSA. The CDR3 spans 18 residues. The V segment lost 4 bases and the J segment 0 bases; nucleotides outside the gene matches: 11. CDR3 residues: CASSWLPGQLATNEKLFF. The DNA for the CDR3 is TGTGCCAGCAGCTGGTTACCGGGACAGCTCGCAACTAATGAAAAACTGTTTTTT.

The chain joins TRBV5-1 to TRBJ1-2; D unresolved. CDR1 SGHRS and CDR2 YFSETQ come from the germline V gene. The ends were cut back, 0 bases at V and 4 bases at J, with 13 bases in the middle. The CDR3 is 15 residues long. The CDR3 DNA reads TGCGCCAGCAGCTTGGGGACTTCGAGCATCTATGGCTACACCTTC. Amino acids: CASSLGTSSIYGYTF.

This clone has just a few counts. The chain recombines TRBV7-6 with TRBJ1-4, with 8 bases lining up with TRBD1. Germline V lookup: CDR1 SGHVS, CDR2 FNYEAQ. This CDR3 has 14 amino acids. The V gene end was trimmed by 4 bases and the J gene end by 8 bases; junction bases not matched to a gene: 6. The CDR3 nucleotides are TGTGCCAGCAGCTCCAGGGGGCTAGAAGAAAAACTGTTTTTT. Protein: CASSSRGLEEKLFF.

This clone appeared a single time. This chain joins TRBV19 and TRBJ1-2, with D uncertain. The germline CDR1 and CDR2 sequences are LNHDA and SQIVND (reference sequence). CDR3 length equals 13 residues. Trimming shortened V by 1 base and J by 4 bases, and 7 bases separated the two germline ends. The CDR3 DNA sequence: TGTGCCAGTAGTATAGTAGTTGGCTATGGCTACACCTTC. Encoded protein: CASSIVVGYGYTF. The full variable domain, its missing parts supplied by reference TRBV19 and TRBJ1-2, is DGGITQSPKYLFRKEGQNVTLSCEQNLNHDAMYWYRQDPGQGLRLIYYSQIVNDFQKGDIAEGYSVSREKKESFPLTVTSAQKNPTAFYLCASSIVVGYGYTFGSGTRLTVV.

V is TRBV4-1 and J is TRBJ1-1; D unclear. The CDR3 has 15 amino acids. Germline CDR1 reads MGHRA; CDR2 reads YSYEKL. Trimming shortened V by 0 bases and J by 4 bases, and 12 bases separated the two germline ends. The CDR3 protein is CASSQDRQASTEAFF. DNA for the CDR3: TGCGCCAGCAGCCAAGATAGGCAGGCGAGCACTGAAGCTTTCTTT.

The CDR3 nucleotides are TGTGCCACCCGGGACAGCAGCTCCTACAATGAGCAGTTCTTC. Translation: CATRDSSSYNEQFF. The rearrangement links TRBV2 to TRBJ2-1; TRBD1 aligns across 7 bases. Trimming at V came to 10 bases and at J to 0 bases, leaving 6 bases not matched to a gene. CDR3 length: 14 amino acids. Looked up from germline, CDR1 is SNHLY and CDR2 is FYNNEI.

This clone appeared once. The chain links TRBV27 to TRBJ1-5, with 9 bases identical to TRBD1. Unmatched junction bases numbered 7, after V lost 4 bases and J lost 6 bases. There are 15 residues in the CDR3. Germline V lookup: CDR1 MNHEY, CDR2 SMNVEV (reference sequence). CDR3 sequence reads: CASSYRGLLSQPQHF. Written as DNA, the CDR3 is TGTGCCAGCAGTTACAGGGGGCTCTTAAGTCAGCCCCAGCATTTT.

On this clone: The germline gene is not matched at one end of the junction; a read error may be the cause. This chain uses TRBV5-4 with TRBJ2-7; TRBD2 is a possible D gene (5 bases). Germline CDR1 is SGHNT and CDR2 is YYREEE (reference sequence). CDR3 length: 12 residues. CDR3 protein: CAGSARTGEQYF. The CDR3 DNA reads TGTGCCGGCAGCGCCCGGACGGGAGAGCAGTACTTC.

This clone has only one observation. V is TRBV28 and J is TRBJ1-4, with no clear D. The CDR3 has 17 residues. The V gene lost 5 bases and the J gene lost 2 bases, with 18 bases spanning the gap. Germline assignment: CDR1 MDHEN and CDR2 SYDVKM. CDR3 region: CASSPVRGRSTNEKLFF. The CDR3 DNA reads as TGTGCCAGCAGTCCCGTGCGCGGGCGGAGCACTAATGAAAAACTGTTTTTT.

This chain uses TRBV18 with TRBJ1-1; TRBD1 matches 10 bases. Germline values: CDR1 KGHSH, CDR2 LQKENI. CDR3 size: 15 residues. J lost 4 bases, V lost 3 bases, and 5 bases had no gene match. DNA for the CDR3: TGTGCCAGCTCACCTTTAAGGGACAGGGGCACTGAAGCTTTCTTT. Encoded protein: CASSPLRDRGTEAFF.

The genes are TRBV28 and TRBJ2-7, with D possibly TRBD1 on 6 matching bases. Deletions cut 5 bases from V and 4 bases from J, with 12 bases between. The length of the CDR3 is 13 residues. CDR1 is MDHEN and CDR2 is SYDVKM in the germline V gene. CDR3 bases: TGTGCCAGCAGTCCCATCGACAGGTACGAGCAGTACTTC. Translating it yields CASSPIDRYEQYF.

This sequence joins TRBV2 and TRBJ1-5, with 9 bases that match TRBD1. The germline gives CDR1 SNHLY, CDR2 FYNNEI. The junction had 7 bases not matched to a gene; V was cut back by 4 bases and J by 0 bases. The CDR3 runs to 17 residues. Written as DNA, the CDR3 is TGTGCCAGCAGTGGGACCGGGACAGGGATTAGCAATCAGCCCCAGCATTTT. Its translation: CASSGTGTGISNQPQHF.

J is TRBJ1-5 and V is TRBV6-4; D remains ambiguous. The V and J ends lost 0 bases and 2 bases respectively, with 8 bases between them. This CDR3 has 15 residues. CDR1 MRHNA and CDR2 SNTAGT come from the germline V gene. This chain's CDR3 is CASSDSTFRNQPQHF. The CDR3 DNA follows: TGTGCCAGCAGTGACTCGACATTTCGCAATCAGCCCCAGCATTTT.